This TCR beta chain appears in the sequencing data of a study of Ad26.COV2.S vaccination and SARS-CoV-2 variants. The wider study: Donor was one of the participants in the Ad26.COV2.S arm of the COV1001 trial. By the intramuscular route, Ad26.COV2.S was given once, or twice 56 days apart.

Broader study findings: Once vaccination had occurred, spike-specific CD8+ and CD4+ T cell responses reportedly showed substantial breadth. Vaccinees and placebo recipients showed similar non-spike TCR breadth.

The treatment denotes: approximately 18 received Ad26.COV2.S at low or high dose, single or two shots; about 5 received placebo; per-sample allocation not given. Sample collection was performed on day 63 after the first vaccine or placebo injection. Concerning this clone itself: The antigen is unknown.

TCRdb keeps only in-frame clones here, not all; method: immunoSEQ multiplex PCR. The repertoire holds approximately 480,000 clones, around 90% seen once, with around 13% in the top ten. The sequencing here drew on peripheral blood, taken in a trial of Ad26.COV2.S vaccine versus placebo. This sequence was found in a person between 18 and 65 years old who received the Ad26.COV2.S COVID-19 vaccine or a placebo.

In DNA form, the CDR3 reads TGTGCCAGCAGCAGGGGTGGGGTTGGGCGGACGAACACTGAAGCTTTCTTT. It encodes CASSRGGVGRTNTEAFF. The chain couples TRBV5-4 to TRBJ1-1; perhaps TRBD1 as D (5 bases). Germline V gene sequence: CDR1 SGHNT, CDR2 YYREEE (reference sequence). V was clipped by 4 bases and J by 1 base, with 20 bases between them. The CDR3 totals 17 residues. Full variable domain (remainder filled in from reference TRBV5-4 and TRBJ1-1): ETGVTQSPTHLIKTRGQQVTLRCSSQSGHNTVSWYQQALGQGPQFIFQYYREEENGRGNFPPRFSGLQFPNYSSELNVNALELDDSALYLCASSRGGVGRTNTEAFFGQGTRLTVV.